These T cell receptor beta chains were read from a single sample in a study of control samples from healthy donors and cancer patients. Repertoires were generated with immunoSEQ multiplex PCR, while TCRdb's copy carries only in-frame clones and drops some. The sample records about 120,000 clones, around 91% being singletons. What was sequenced was PBMCs. The receptors shown here come from a woman between 45 and 65 years old with colorectal cancer. Both conserved end residues are part of each CDR3.

v_call,cdr3_aa
TRBV28,CATSGLRDYGYTF
TRBV15,CATSRASGGIYEQYF
TRBV7-2,CASSLGGGADTQYF
TRBV7-8,CASSLRPGLRYTQYF
TRBV29-1,CSVTGTSSYEQYF
TRBV29-1,CSVDRGVTEAFF
TRBV19,CASSIPKIGEQFF
TRBV6-5,CASSSNGRRGYTF
TRBV3-1/TRBV3-2,CASSQVTGGRETQYF
TRBV6-5,CASRRLAEVTDTQYF
TRBV2,CASKRETEQFF
TRBV9,CASSVGGNYGYTF
TRBV2,CASSVRDRAGELFF
TRBV19,CASSRGQVGLIAKNIQYF
TRBV11-2,CASSLGRENAYEQYF
TRBV5-1,CASSLVGMENTIYF
TRBV7-3,CASSLNLLDTQYF
TRBV30,CAWSVRGFIGGEQYF
TRBV19,CASNPRAGENTEAFF
TRBV11-2,CASSLVGTGGYIQYF
TRBV5-4,CASSISGRQGGYGYTF
TRBV12-5,CASGLAPTSGDYNEQFF
TRBV12-3/TRBV12-4,CASTTGTETQYF
TRBV19,CASSIAQANYGYTF
TRBV19,CASSNSVQPQHF
TRBV24-1,CATSDRPGLHTDTQYF
TRBV12-3/TRBV12-4,CAQQRPGHGELFF
TRBV29-1,CSVRTAEAFF
TRBV10-3,CAISGGTDRGFSYEQYF
TRBV7-3,CASRGQGEETQYF